The 9 T cell receptor beta chains presented below share a single source sample, sequenced in a study of control samples from healthy donors and cancer patients. Sequencing was performed with immunoSEQ multiplex PCR; in TCRdb, only in-frame clones are kept and a portion is missing. The profile shows about 410,000 clones, 90% of them singletons. Sequences were obtained from PBMCs. The receptors stem from a man aged 35-49 years with head and neck cancer.

The chain's CDR3 is CASSKSDGTSMNTEAFF. The CDR3 DNA follows: TGTGCCAGCAGCAAATCCGACGGAACTAGCATGAACACTGAAGCTTTCTTT. The chain joins TRBV21-1 to TRBJ1-1. TRBV21-1 is a documented pseudogene. This CDR3 has 17 amino acids.

The chain carries TRBV6-6 and TRBJ1-5; D gene unclear. The germline V gene has CDR1 MNHNY and CDR2 SVGAGI (reference sequence). This CDR3 has 14 residues. V was trimmed by 6 bases and J by 0 bases, leaving 9 bases between them. CDR3 in DNA: TGTGCCAGCAGGACACAGTATAGCAATCAGCCCCAGCATTTT. This sequence encodes CASRTQYSNQPQHF.

The V gene is TRBV5-1, the J gene TRBJ2-1, with D maybe TRBD2 (6 bases). Germline V CDR1 and CDR2: SGHRS, YFSETQ. V lost 0 bases and J lost 7, with 8 bases in between. The length of the CDR3 is 13 residues. CDR3 in DNA: TGCGCCAGCAGCTTGGCACTAGCAAATGAGCAGTTCTTC. Translated: CASSLALANEQFF.

In this sample, this clone turned up many times. Other DNA sequences from this sample encode an identical CDR3 as well. This chain joins TRBV9 and TRBJ2-7, with D possibly being TRBD2 (6 bases). The V and J ends lost 3 bases and 1 base respectively, with 11 bases between them. The CDR3 totals 14 residues. The V gene's germline CDR1 is SGDLS and CDR2 YYNGEE. The CDR3 nucleotides read TGTGCCAGCAGCGCGGCGGGACGGTCCTACGAGCAGTACTTC. Its translation: CASSAAGRSYEQYF.

The chain links TRBV19 to TRBJ1-5; D is possibly TRBD1 (5 bases). There are 15 residues in the CDR3. Per the germline V gene, CDR1 is LNHDA and CDR2 is SQIVND (reference sequence). Trimming left V 3 bases short and J 7 bases short, with 16 bases between. The CDR3 spells CASSMVTASPQPQHF. The CDR3 DNA is TGTGCCAGTAGTATGGTGACAGCTTCCCCCCAGCCCCAGCATTTT.

This CDR3 is CASSQSGYPGNTIYF. The CDR3 bases are TGTGCCAGCAGCCAGAGCGGATACCCTGGAAACACCATATATTTT. V gene TRBV27 combines with J gene TRBJ1-3; D not resolved. Trimming stripped 6 bases from V and 2 bases from J, with 14 bases between. Germline V gene data show CDR1 as MNHEY and CDR2 as SMNVEV (reference sequence). This CDR3 region has 15 residues.

V and J are TRBV7-9 and TRBJ1-2, with 11 nucleotides matching TRBD1. Germline-derived CDR1 and CDR2 are SEHNR and FQNEAQ (reference sequence). With V trimmed by 4 bases and J by 5 bases, 3 bases remained unmatched. This CDR3 region has 14 residues. In nucleotides, the CDR3 is TGTGCCAGCAGCTGGGGACAGGGGGGTTATGGCTACACCTTC. Translating gives CASSWGQGGYGYTF.

The chain employs TRBV11-2 and TRBJ2-5, with D unclear. The CDR3 runs 13 residues. CDR1 SGHAT and CDR2 FQNNGV come from the germline V gene. The V gene lost 3 bases and the J gene lost 0 bases, with 5 bases spanning the gap. The CDR3 loop reads CASSFQYQETQYF. In nucleotides, the CDR3 is TGTGCCAGCAGCTTCCAGTACCAAGAGACCCAGTACTTC.

The rearrangement links TRBV6-1 to TRBJ1-2; 10 bases align to TRBD1. V trimming: 1 base; J trimming: 9 bases; junction bases outside the gene matches: 8. The length of the CDR3 is 15 residues. CDR1 is MNHNS, CDR2 SASEGT, per germline. DNA of the CDR3: TGTGCCAGCAGTGAAGTCGGGACAGGGGCAAGCAGCTACACCTTC. Translation: CASSEVGTGASSYTF.